The 17 T cell receptor beta chains given below trace back to one sample, sequenced in a study of blood T cells in healthy people across ages. It was with a sample-barcoded 5' primer and a J-beta primer mix that a second PCR of about 6 to 12 cycles was run. TCRdb re-analysed the 5' RACE reads in MiXCR, keeping a single row per CDR3 protein. The table lists 780,000 or so distinct CDR3 sequences, roughly three fifths of them singletons. Sequencing was done on a sample of blood. The receptors here all came from a middle-aged man in good health.

This clonotype came up a few times. This chain joins TRBV12-3 or TRBV12-4 and TRBJ2-5; D is unresolved. V lost 8 bases, J lost 4 bases, and 5 bases lay in between. The length of the CDR3 is 10 residues. In nucleotides, the CDR3 is TGTGCCAGCCTTCGAGAGACCCAGTACTTC. This sequence encodes CASLRETQYF.

This clonotype occurred once. The chain links TRBV7-6 to TRBJ2-4; D unclear. Near its end, the DNA agrees better with TRBJ2-7, so the J call may be wrong. Looked up from germline, CDR1 is SGHVS and CDR2 is FNYEAQ. The length of the CDR3 is 14 residues. CDR3 nucleotide sequence: TGTGCCAGCAGCTATCCCCCGGCTAGTCGCGAGCAGTACTTC. It is translated as CASSYPPASREQYF.

The V call is TRBV27, the J call TRBJ1-4; possibly TRBD1 for D (6 bases). In germline, CDR1 is MNHEY, CDR2 SMNVEV (reference sequence). V lost 6 bases, J lost 5 bases, and 10 bases lay in between. The CDR3 sequence is 13 residues long. This CDR3 reads CASSGQPNEKLFF. The CDR3 bases are TGTGCCAGCAGCGGACAGCCAAATGAAAAACTGTTTTTT.

This sequence joins TRBV15 and TRBJ2-5, with a possible D match to TRBD2 (5 bases). CDR1 and CDR2 from the germline V gene are LNHNV and YYDKDF (reference sequence). CDR3 length: 15 residues. V was clipped by 4 bases and J by 5 bases, with 17 bases between them. CDR3 sequence reads: CATSNDRGGKETQYF. As DNA, the CDR3 is TGTGCCACCAGCAACGATAGAGGAGGAAAGGAGACCCAGTACTTC.

The CDR3 region is CASSHQGATNYGYTF. CDR3 nucleotides: TGTGCCAGCAGCCATCAGGGGGCTACTAACTATGGCTACACCTTC. J is TRBJ1-2 and V is TRBV14; 8 nucleotides match TRBD1. The CDR3 totals 15 residues. Germline-derived CDR1 and CDR2 are SGHDN and FVKESK. With 3 bases clipped from V and 0 bases from J, the junction kept 3 bases outside the gene matches.

In its sample, this clonotype was seen a few times. V is TRBV6-2 or TRBV6-3 and J is TRBJ2-5, with D unclear. The germline V and J ends were trimmed by 1 base and 10 bases, with 10 bases remaining between them. Germline-derived CDR1 and CDR2 are MNHEY and SVGEGT. The CDR3 loop spans 12 amino acids. In nucleotides, the CDR3 is TGTGCCAGCAGTTACTTCGGCGAAAACCAGTACTTC. Amino acid sequence: CASSYFGENQYF.

In this sample, this clonotype turned up a few times. V is TRBV7-8 and J is TRBJ2-7, with unresolved D. The CDR3 is 13 residues long. Trimming removed 5 bases from V and 7 bases from J, with 15 bases in between. CDR1 and CDR2 (germline): SGHVS, FQNEAQ. The CDR3 protein is CASSPSQANEQYF. In DNA form, the CDR3 reads TGTGCCAGCAGCCCGAGCCAAGCCAATGAGCAGTACTTC.

V and J are TRBV27 and TRBJ1-5; a weak D match, TRBD1 (5 bases). V was shortened by 4 bases and J by 5 bases, with 6 bases between the two germline ends. The germline V gene encodes CDR1 MNHEY and CDR2 SMNVEV (reference sequence). The CDR3 sequence is 12 residues long. CDR3 sequence: CASSSGYQPQHF. Here the CDR3 DNA reads TGTGCCAGCAGTTCAGGGTATCAGCCCCAGCATTTT.

On this clonotype itself: The junction differs from germline at one of its ends, possibly a read error. The chain couples TRBV24-1 to TRBJ2-7, with D perhaps TRBD1 (6 bases). The J call may be faulty, since TRBJ2-5 better matches the DNA end. This CDR3 region has 17 residues. Germline assignment: CDR1 KGHDR and CDR2 SFDVKD. DNA of the CDR3: TGTGCCACCAGTGATTCGGGGACAAGGAACCCGCAAGGGACCCAGTACTTC. It translates to CATSDSGTRNPQGTQYF.

V gene TRBV3-1 combines with J gene TRBJ2-1; 7 nucleotides match TRBD1. This CDR3 is 15 amino acids long. The V gene's germline CDR1 is LGHDT and CDR2 YNNKEL (reference sequence). Trimming removed 1 base from V and 6 bases from J; junction bases left unmatched: 6. The CDR3 region has the DNA TGTGCCAGCAGCCAAGTAACAGGGGCGGCCAATGAGCAGTTCTTC. Translating gives CASSQVTGAANEQFF.

The V and J genes are TRBV5-4 and TRBJ2-7; TRBD2 aligns across 7 bases. The CDR3 extends over 14 amino acids. CDR1 SGHNT and CDR2 YYREEE come from the germline V gene (reference sequence). V shed 4 bases, J shed 0 bases, and the junction held 4 bases outside the gene matches. The CDR3 spells CASSPGTNSYEQYF. CDR3 nucleotide sequence: TGTGCCAGCAGCCCGGGGACTAACTCCTACGAGCAGTACTTC.

This rearrangement joins TRBV6-6 to TRBJ2-5; D not resolved. The CDR3 sequence is 16 residues long. Trimming removed 2 bases from V and 0 bases from J, with 13 bases in between. The germline CDR1 and CDR2 sequences are MNHNY and SVGAGI (reference sequence). CDR3 coding DNA: TGTGCCAGCAGTTACGTACTACTTTCGTACCAAGAGACCCAGTACTTC. Its translation is CASSYVLLSYQETQYF.

The CDR3 loop is CASLDRLYNEQYF. The CDR3 region has the DNA TGTGCCAGCTTAGACCGGCTCTACAATGAGCAGTACTTC. The chain links TRBV27 to TRBJ2-1; D ambiguous. The J call may be incorrect, as the DNA end agrees better with TRBJ2-7. Per the germline V gene, CDR1 is MNHEY and CDR2 is SMNVEV (reference sequence). The CDR3 is made up of 13 amino acids.

The CDR3 spells CASSEGRFGETQYF. CDR3 nucleotide sequence: TGTGCCAGCTCGGAGGGTCGTTTTGGAGAGACCCAGTACTTC. The chain joins TRBV12-3 or TRBV12-4 to TRBJ2-5, with D possibly being TRBD2 (6 bases). Trimming cost V 8 bases and J 4 bases, with 17 bases left between them. This CDR3 is built from 14 residues.

This chain links TRBV28 with TRBJ2-2; TRBD1 agrees at 10 bases. Per the germline V gene, CDR1 is MDHEN and CDR2 is SYDVKM. Trimming cost V 9 bases and J 3 bases; bases outside gene matches: 10. The CDR3 length is 16 residues. CDR3 loop: CASLLPGQGYTGELFF. The CDR3, as DNA: TGTGCCAGTCTGTTACCGGGACAGGGGTACACCGGGGAGCTGTTTTTT.

This chain links TRBV24-1 with TRBJ2-1, with a tentative D call TRBD2 (6 bases). V lost 1 base, J lost 1 base, and 16 bases lay in between. Per the germline V gene, CDR1 is KGHDR and CDR2 is SFDVKD. The CDR3 is 18 amino acids. In DNA, the CDR3 is TGTGCCACCAGTGATTTATTCCCGGGTAGCGGTTCCTACAATGAGCAGTTCTTC. It codes for CATSDLFPGSGSYNEQFF.

The V and J genes are TRBV12-3 or TRBV12-4 and TRBJ2-7; D not resolved. There are 15 residues in the CDR3. V was shortened by 4 bases and J by 6 bases, with 19 bases between the two germline ends. CDR3 in amino acids: CASSSLPDQNTEQYF. Here the CDR3 DNA reads TGTGCCAGCAGTTCCCTCCCGGACCAGAATACCGAGCAGTACTTC.